This is a list of T cell receptor beta chains from one sample in a study of radiation and T cells in renal cell carcinoma. Profiled with immunoSEQ multiplex PCR; TCRdb holds only in-frame clones, not every one. The sample holds approximately 150,000 clones, roughly 85% seen once. The source was blood, collected from a patient whose treatment included radiotherapy and nephrectomy. The source is a woman aged 45-65 years with renal cell carcinoma. CDR3s include the opening cysteine and the closing phenylalanine or tryptophan. The D gene is left open where the match is weak. Size is omitted from some rows. Given values are once, few, many or a class for expanded clones.

D | size | J | V | DNA | CDR3
TRBD1 | NA | TRBJ2-3 | TRBV11-2 | TGTGCCAGCAGCGGACACAGGGGTAGCACAGATACGCAGTATTTT | CASSGHRGSTDTQYF
NA | few | TRBJ1-5 | TRBV6-1 | TGTGCCAGCAAGCAGGGGAATGAGCCCCAGCATTTT | CASKQGNEPQHF
TRBD2 | NA | TRBJ2-1 | TRBV5-6 | TGTGCCAGCAACGGACTAGCGGGCTACAATGAGCAGTTCTTC | CASNGLAGYNEQFF
NA | few | TRBJ1-2 | TRBV19 | TGTGCCAGTAGTATCCCTGCCAGGATTTATGGCTACACCTTC | CASSIPARIYGYTF
NA | NA | TRBJ2-3 | TRBV6-5 | TGTGCCAGCAGTTACCTGAGGTTTATAAGAACAGATACGCAGTATTTT | CASSYLRFIRTDTQYF
NA | NA | TRBJ2-3 | TRBV6-6 | TGTGCCAGCAGTAGCACAGATACGCAGTATTTT | CASSSTDTQYF
NA | NA | TRBJ1-6 | TRBV7-8 | TGTGCCAGCAGCTCGCCGGCGGGGGCGAATTCACCCCTCCACTTT | CASSSPAGANSPLHF
NA | once | TRBJ2-1 | TRBV6-5 | TGTGCCAGCAGTTACTCCCTGGCTAGTCGTGAGCAGTTCTTC | CASSYSLASREQFF
TRBD2 | NA | TRBJ2-3 | TRBV5-6 | TGTGCCAGCAGCTTGCTAACTAGCGGAGGGAGCGGGACAGATACGCAGTATTTT | CASSLLTSGGSGTDTQYF
TRBD2 | NA | TRBJ2-5 | TRBV15 | TGTGCCACCAGCAGAGACGGACTAGAGGGGGAGACCCAGTACTTC | CATSRDGLEGETQYF
NA | NA | TRBJ1-2 | TRBV30 | TGTGCCTGGAGTGTACCTGAGAGATTCTATGGCTACACCTTC | CAWSVPERFYGYTF
TRBD1 | NA | TRBJ2-2 | TRBV9 | TGTGCCAGCAGCGTAGCTCAGGGGGTTACCGGGGAGCTGTTTTTT | CASSVAQGVTGELFF
NA | NA | TRBJ2-1 | TRBV4-3 | TGCGCCAGCAGCCAAGAGGGGATCTCGGTTCTGTTCTTC | CASSQEGISVLFF
NA | few | TRBJ1-4 | TRBV19 | TGTGCCAGTAGGGTCCTCGGGGGAGGTGAAAAACTGTTTTTT | CASRVLGGGEKLFF
NA | NA | TRBJ1-5 | TRBV5-8 | TGTGCCAGCAGCTTGGGACAGTACAATCAGCCCCAGCATTTT | CASSLGQYNQPQHF
NA | NA | TRBJ2-7 | TRBV6-1 | TGTGCCAGCAGTGAGGGGGGCCAGGGACTGTACTTC | CASSEGGQGLYF
TRBD2 | NA | TRBJ2-3 | TRBV5-1 | TGCGCCAGCAGCACGGCGGGACTAGCGGGACCCACTAACACGCAGTATTTT | CASSTAGLAGPTNTQYF
NA | NA | TRBJ2-6 | TRBV5-1 | TGCGCCAGCAGCTTGGATGACTCTGGGGCCAACGTCCTGACTTTC | CASSLDDSGANVLTF
TRBD1 | NA | TRBJ1-4 | TRBV7-2 | TGTGCCAGCAGCCCAGGGACAGCCATTAATGAAAAACTGTTTTTT | CASSPGTAINEKLFF
NA | NA | TRBJ1-4 | TRBV6-6 | TGTGCCAGCAGTTACGGGGGTGAAAAACTGTTTTTT | CASSYGGEKLFF
NA | NA | TRBJ1-1 | TRBV9 | TGTGCCAGCAGCGTAGCTGGGAGGAGGGCTGAAGCTTTCTTT | CASSVAGRRAEAFF
TRBD1 | NA | TRBJ2-7 | TRBV13 | TGTGCCAGCAGTAGGACAGGGCCCCGCCACGAGCAGTACTTC | CASSRTGPRHEQYF
TRBD2 | once | TRBJ2-1 | TRBV9 | TGTGCCAGCAGCGTAGATGTAGCGGGGGGATCCTCCTACAATGAGCAGTTCTTC | CASSVDVAGGSSYNEQFF
NA | few | TRBJ2-6 | TRBV9 | TGTGCCAGCACCGATAACTCTGGGGCCAACGTCCTGACTTTC | CASTDNSGANVLTF
TRBD1 | NA | TRBJ1-2 | TRBV4-3 | TGCGCCAGCAGCCAAGATGGGCAGGGGGGTCGTTACACCTTC | CASSQDGQGGRYTF
NA | NA | TRBJ1-4 | TRBV27 | TGTGCCAGCAGTTTCGCTAATGAAAAACTGTTTTTT | CASSFANEKLFF
NA | NA | TRBJ1-2 | TRBV11-2 | TGTGCCAGCAGCTTAGACAGGGGCGACTATGGCTACACCTTC | CASSLDRGDYGYTF
NA | NA | TRBJ2-1 | TRBV5-8 | TGTGCCAGCAGCTTATACAGAGCCATCTACAATGAGCAGTTCTTC | CASSLYRAIYNEQFF
NA | few | TRBJ1-1 | TRBV5-1 | TGCGCCAGCAGCTTGTTTCAGGGGATGAACACTGAAGCTTTCTTT | CASSLFQGMNTEAFF
NA | NA | TRBJ2-5 | TRBV25-1 | TGTGCCAGCAGGCGTGGGGCGACGGAGACCCAGTACTTC | CASRRGATETQYF
NA | NA | TRBJ1-5 | TRBV7-2 | TGTGCCAGCAGCTTAAGCCATCAGCCCCAGCATTTT | CASSLSHQPQHF
NA | once | TRBJ2-1 | TRBV7-2 | TGTGCCAGCAGCTTAGGCGGGGCCGGAGAGGAGCAGTTCTTC | CASSLGGAGEEQFF
NA | NA | TRBJ1-2 | TRBV10-3 | TGTGCCATCAGTGAGTTAAGGTTTCGGGGGACCCCTAACTATGGCTACACCTTC | CAISELRFRGTPNYGYTF
TRBD1 | NA | TRBJ2-3 | TRBV7-9 | TGTGCCAGCAGCTTACAGTCGCGACAGGGGGCAGATACGCAGTATTTT | CASSLQSRQGADTQYF
TRBD2 | NA | TRBJ2-5 | TRBV29-1 | TGCAGCGTTGAGGGCCAATTGGACCGTAGCGGGGAGACCCAGTACTTC | CSVEGQLDRSGETQYF